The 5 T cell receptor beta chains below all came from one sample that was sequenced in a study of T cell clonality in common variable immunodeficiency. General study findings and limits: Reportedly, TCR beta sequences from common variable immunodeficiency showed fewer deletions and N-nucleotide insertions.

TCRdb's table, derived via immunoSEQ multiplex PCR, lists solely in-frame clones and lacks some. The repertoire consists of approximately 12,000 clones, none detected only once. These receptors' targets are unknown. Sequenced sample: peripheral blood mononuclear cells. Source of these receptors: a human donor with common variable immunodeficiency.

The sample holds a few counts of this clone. The part of the CDR3 DNA that was read is TGTGCCAGCTCACCCCTCGGGGGGGACACC. Protein sequence: CASSPLGGDT. The whole CDR3 reads CASSPLGGDTIYF. This sequence joins TRBV18 and TRBJ1-3; perhaps TRBD1 as D (5 bases). Read coverage stops 3 residues before the CDR3 terminus; the germline J gene supplies the remainder. Trimming took off 3 bases at V and 8 bases at J, with 11 bases between the two ends. CDR3 length: 13 residues. From germline, CDR1 is KGHSH and CDR2 LQKENI.

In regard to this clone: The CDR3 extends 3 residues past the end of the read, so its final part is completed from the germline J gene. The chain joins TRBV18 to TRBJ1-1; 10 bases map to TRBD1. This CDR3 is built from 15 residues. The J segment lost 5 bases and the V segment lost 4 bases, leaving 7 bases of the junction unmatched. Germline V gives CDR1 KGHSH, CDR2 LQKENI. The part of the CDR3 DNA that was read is TGTGCCAGCTCACTAAAGACAGGGGGCCCTACTGAA. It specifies CASSLKTGGPTE. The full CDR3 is CASSLKTGGPTEAFF. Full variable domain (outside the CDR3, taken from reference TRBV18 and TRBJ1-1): NAGVMQNPRHLVRRRGQEARLRCSPMKGHSHVYWYRQLPEEGLKFMVYLQKENIIDESGMPKERFSAEFPKEGPSILRIQQVVRGDSAAYFCASSLKTGGPTEAFFGQGTRLTVV.

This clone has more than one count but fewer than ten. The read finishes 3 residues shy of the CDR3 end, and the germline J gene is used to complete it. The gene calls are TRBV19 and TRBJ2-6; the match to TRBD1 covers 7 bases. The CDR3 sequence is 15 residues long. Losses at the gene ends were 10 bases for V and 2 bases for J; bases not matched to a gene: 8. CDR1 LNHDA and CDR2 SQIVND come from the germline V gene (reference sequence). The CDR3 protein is CATRQGGTGANVLTF. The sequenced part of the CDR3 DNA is TGTGCCACCCGACAGGGTGGAACTGGGGCCAACGTC.

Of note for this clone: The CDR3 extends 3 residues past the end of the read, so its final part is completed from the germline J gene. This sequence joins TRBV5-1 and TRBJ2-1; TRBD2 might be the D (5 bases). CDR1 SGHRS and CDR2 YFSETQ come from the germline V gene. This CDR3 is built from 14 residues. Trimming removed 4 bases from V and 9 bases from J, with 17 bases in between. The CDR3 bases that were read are TGCGCCAGCAGCGGGCAAGCGGCGGGCATTGAG. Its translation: CASSGQAAGIE. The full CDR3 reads CASSGQAAGIEQFF.

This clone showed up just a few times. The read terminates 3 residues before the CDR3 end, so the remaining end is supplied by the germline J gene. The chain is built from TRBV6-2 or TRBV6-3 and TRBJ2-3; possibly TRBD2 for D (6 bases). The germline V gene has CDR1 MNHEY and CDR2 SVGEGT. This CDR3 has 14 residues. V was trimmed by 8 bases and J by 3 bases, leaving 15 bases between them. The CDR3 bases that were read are TGTGCCAGCTCTTACGGGGGAAGGACAGATACG. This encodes CASSYGGRTDT. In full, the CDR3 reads CASSYGGRTDTQYF.